These 5 T cell receptor beta chains came from one sample sequenced in a study of cytomegalovirus exposure and HLA in healthy donors. Primers: 60 Vbeta forward and 13 Jbeta reverse. Generated by immunoSEQ multiplex PCR, the TCRdb table keeps only in-frame clones and is missing some. The sample lists hundreds of thousands of clones, almost 85% occurring once. Material: PBMCs. Every receptor here comes from a woman between 35 and 50 years old in good health and CMV-seronegative.

The chain is built from TRBV9 and TRBJ2-5; TRBD2 aligns across 11 bases. There are 14 residues in the CDR3. Germline-derived CDR1 and CDR2 are SGDLS and YYNGEE. Germline trimming cut 4 bases from V and 5 bases from J; bases unmatched to any gene: 4. In DNA form, the CDR3 reads TGTGCCAGCAGCACTAGCGGGGGAGGTGAGACCCAGTACTTC. This gives the protein CASSTSGGGETQYF.

This sequence joins TRBV5-1 and TRBJ2-1; 9 nucleotides align to TRBD2. Germline CDR1 reads SGHRS; CDR2 reads YFSETQ. This CDR3 has 17 amino acids. Trimming took 0 bases from V and 2 from J; bases not matched to a gene: 6. Written as DNA, the CDR3 is TGCGCCAGCAGCTTGGCCGTAGGACTAGCGACCTACAATGAGCAGTTCTTC. Its protein product is CASSLAVGLATYNEQFF.

V is TRBV4-2 and J is TRBJ1-2, with 7 bases identical to TRBD1. CDR3 length: 17 residues. The junction had 12 bases not matched to a gene; V was cut back by 1 base and J by 4 bases. Germline V gene lookup returns CDR1 LGHNA and CDR2 YNFKEQ. DNA of the CDR3: TGTGCCAGCAGCCAAGGACCCGGGACAGATCGTCCCTATGGCTACACCTTC. It yields the protein CASSQGPGTDRPYGYTF.

This rearrangement joins TRBV9 to TRBJ2-1, with 11 bases fitting TRBD2. The CDR3 loop spans 15 amino acids. The germline V gene encodes CDR1 SGDLS and CDR2 YYNGEE. V lost 3 bases, J lost 3 bases, and 2 bases stayed unmatched. CDR3 region: CASSAGTSGYNEQFF. The CDR3 region has the DNA TGTGCCAGCAGCGCCGGGACTAGCGGCTACAATGAGCAGTTCTTC. Drawing the rest from reference TRBV9 and TRBJ2-1, the complete variable domain is DSGVTQTPKHLITATGQRVTLRCSPRSGDLSVYWYQQSLDQGLQFLIQYYNGEERAKGNILERFSAQQFPDLHSELNLSSLELGDSALYFCASSAGTSGYNEQFFGPGTRLTVL.

Points on this clone: A junction end diverges from the germline sequence, so it may reflect a read error. The chain joins TRBV7-9 to TRBJ1-6, with D tentatively TRBD1 (5 bases). The CDR3 extends over 16 amino acids. Germline V gene lookup returns CDR1 SEHNR and CDR2 FQNEAQ (reference sequence). The CDR3 region is CSSSPQGQGRNSPLHF. The DNA of the CDR3 is TGTTCCAGCAGCCCTCAAGGGCAGGGAAGGAATTCACCCCTCCACTTT.